This T cell receptor beta chain was profiled in a study of T cell responses to AZD1222 COVID-19 vaccine. Points from the study as a whole: A rise in Spike-specific TCR breadth and depth followed two AZD1222 doses. No repertoire was sampled before or during the peak T cell response, only after it.

The CDR3 spans 14 residues. Between the trimmed V and J ends, which lost 5 bases and 4 bases, there was a span of 14 bases. Per the germline V gene, CDR1 is SGHVS and CDR2 is FQNEAQ. TCRdb's copy holds only in-frame clones and misses some; the assay was immunoSEQ multiplex PCR. The sample holds about 140,000 clones; approximately 92% are singletons and the top ten take about 3.5%. In its sample, this clone was seen a few times. No antigen is known for it. The origin of this receptor is an adult who received the AZD1222 COVID-19 vaccine. The chain carries TRBV7-8 and TRBJ1-1; D not certain. Sequenced here: peripheral blood, sampled 28 days after the second AZD1222 dose. CDR3 DNA sequence: TGTGCCAGCAGCCGAGATTTTCTAGGCACTGAAGCTTTCTTT. Protein sequence: CASSRDFLGTEAFF.